This paragraph reports one T cell receptor beta chain. Its antigen is still unknown. Base qualities are not at hand, and no much larger clone is one base apart. Library generation was performed with the immunoSEQ multiplex PCR assay. What TCRdb holds here is the immuneACCESS table cut down to in-frame rearrangements. Part of the clones is not present; checked against another copy, under half of the missing clones reflect an unresolved V gene, and the others are unexplained. Present in this sample are more than 550,000 clones, over 75% of which were seen just once. The ten most abundant clones make up approximately 0.01% of the sample. This record belongs to a study of shared T cell receptors in the human thymus (dated by TCRdb to about 2021). Background on the whole study: The study examined how self-reactive, shared T-cell receptor alpha chains are generated in the human thymus.

V is clipped by 0 bases and J by 7 bases, and the sequence between their germline boundaries is 19 bases long. According to the germline V gene, CDR1 reads LGHNA and CDR2 reads YNFKEQ. Measured from the cysteine to the phenylalanine, the CDR3 is 17 residues long. CDR3 DNA only is kept here, 51 bases in frame from base 1. The same data also contributed to another study, on human thymus T cells. As described in the second report: In Finland, the donors were immunologically healthy infants who were having open corrective cardiac surgery for congenital heart defects. Thymus tissue was collected as surgical resects that were removed during corrective cardiac surgery. V and J gene segment usage appeared biased in both thymic and peripheral blood repertoires. According to the related research, thymic TCR repertoires were highly overlapping among unrelated individuals. The study used 7 or 8 infant thymus samples plus four related peripheral blood samples to characterize TCR alpha and beta repertoires. Donor ages ranged from roughly 6 to 244 days, and the cohort comprised about 6 male and two female infants. Thymocytes were freed from the tissue by mechanical means and kept at -70 degrees C as pellets of roughly 10-32 million cells. A QIAsymphony instrument was used to extract genomic DNA from the frozen cell pellets. TCRB and TCRAD loci were amplified from a standardized quantity of quality-controlled genomic DNA using the immunoSEQ multiplex PCR assay. The amplicons spanned the V(D)J region and were long enough to cover the CDR3 and allow V and J genes to be identified. The commercial immunoSEQ service was used to sequence amplicons on an Illumina platform. Primer bias and sequencing errors were corrected as previously described, and TCRAD and TCRB were defined on the basis of the IMGT database. The repertoires were analysed using immunoSEQ Analyzer 3.0 and VDJTools for basic statistics, V/J segment usage, diversity estimates, rarefaction and pairwise overlap. Chao1, ChaoE, Efron-Thisted, Shannon and inverse Simpson indices were used to estimate diversity, which was also estimated on datasets down-sampled to the smallest sample. Repertoire overlap used strict matching of CDR3 nucleotide sequence, V gene and J gene, with Jaccard-based multidimensional scaling clustering. On average, thymus samples gave 800,000 or so unique TCRB clonotypes, whereas blood samples gave about 84,000.

Source material: thymocytes. The chain is made from TRBV4-2 and TRBJ1-3, with the D gene uncertain. The receptor's source is a girl under three years old with a congenital heart defect. Donor details come from another sample of the same person, matched by shared clones. The DNA reads as follows: TGTGCCAGCAGCCAAGAAGGGAGTGGGAATCTCGGGAACACCATATATTTT. Its product reads: CASSQEGSGNLGNTIYF.